Listed below are T cell receptor beta chains from one sample, sequenced in a study of blood T cell repertoires in COVID-19. Sequenced by immunoSEQ multiplex PCR; TCRdb stores in-frame clones only, minus some. The sample has hundreds of thousands of clones; 85% to 90% are singletons. Sequences were obtained from PBMCs or T cells enriched from blood (not recorded which). The receptor set was obtained from a woman in her 30s with acute COVID-19. Each CDR3 is given with its conserved first and last residue. D genes are given only for firm matches. Clone size appears in some rows only: once, few, many, or a class for an expanded clone.

clone_size	v_call	d_call	j_call	cdr3_nt	cdr3_aa
-	TRBV2	-	TRBJ2-1	TGTGCCACCAAACTAGCTCCAGGAGACAATGAGCAGTTCTTC	CATKLAPGDNEQFF
-	TRBV20-1	TRBD2	TRBJ2-1	TGCAGTGCTAGTTTTAGCGGGTTTCACAATGAGCAGTTCTTC	CSASFSGFHNEQFF
-	TRBV27	-	TRBJ2-7	TGTGCCAGCAGTTTCGGCAGGGGCCCCTACGAGCAGTACTTC	CASSFGRGPYEQYF
-	TRBV29-1	-	TRBJ2-7	TGCAGCGCCAGAGCCCCTAGCTCCTACGAGCAGTACTTC	CSARAPSSYEQYF
-	TRBV19	-	TRBJ1-1	TGTGCCAGTAGCCAAGACAGAAACACTGAAGCTTTCTTT	CASSQDRNTEAFF
-	TRBV29-1	-	TRBJ1-1	TGCAGCGTCAGGGGTTCTATCAAATCGAACACTGAAGCTTTCTTT	CSVRGSIKSNTEAFF
-	TRBV3-1/TRBV3-2	-	TRBJ1-3	TGTGCCAGCAGCCAAGATCTCGGGGGCACCATATATTTT	CASSQDLGGTIYF
-	TRBV9	TRBD1	TRBJ1-6	TGTGCCAGCAGCACCGACAGGGGTGGTTCACCCCTCCACTTT	CASSTDRGGSPLHF
-	TRBV18	TRBD1	TRBJ1-2	TGTGCCAGCTCACCAGAGACAGGGGCGTCTAACTATGGCTACACCTTC	CASSPETGASNYGYTF
-	TRBV4-1	-	TRBJ2-5	TGCGCCAGCAGCCAAGAAATTGGGCCGAGAGAGACCCAGTACTTC	CASSQEIGPRETQYF
many	TRBV10-3	-	TRBJ1-1	TGTGCCATCAGTGAGTCAAGATTTCAAGGTGGCTCGCAGGGCACTGAAGCTTTCTTT	CAISESRFQGGSQGTEAFF